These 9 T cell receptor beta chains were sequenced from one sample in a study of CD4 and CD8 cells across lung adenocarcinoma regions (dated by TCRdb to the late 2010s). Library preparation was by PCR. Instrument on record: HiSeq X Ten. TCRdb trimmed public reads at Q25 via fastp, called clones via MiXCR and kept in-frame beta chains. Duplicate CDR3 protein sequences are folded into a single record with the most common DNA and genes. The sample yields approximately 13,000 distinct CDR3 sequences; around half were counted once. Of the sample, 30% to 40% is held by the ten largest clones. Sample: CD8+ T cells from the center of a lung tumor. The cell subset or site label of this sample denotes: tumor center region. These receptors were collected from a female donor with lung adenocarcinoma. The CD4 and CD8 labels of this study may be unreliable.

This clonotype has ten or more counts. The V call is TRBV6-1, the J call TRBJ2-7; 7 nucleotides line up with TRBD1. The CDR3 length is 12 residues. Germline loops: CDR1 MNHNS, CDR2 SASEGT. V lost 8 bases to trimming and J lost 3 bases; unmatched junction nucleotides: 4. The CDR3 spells CASRDSHYEQYF. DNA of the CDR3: TGTGCCAGCCGGGACAGCCACTACGAGCAGTACTTC.

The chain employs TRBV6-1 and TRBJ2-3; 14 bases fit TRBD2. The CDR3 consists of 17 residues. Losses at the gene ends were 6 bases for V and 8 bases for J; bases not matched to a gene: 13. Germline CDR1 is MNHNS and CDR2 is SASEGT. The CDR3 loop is CASRRLAGGLGTGTQYF. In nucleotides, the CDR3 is TGTGCCAGCAGGCGACTAGCGGGGGGGCTGGGCACCGGTACGCAGTATTTT.

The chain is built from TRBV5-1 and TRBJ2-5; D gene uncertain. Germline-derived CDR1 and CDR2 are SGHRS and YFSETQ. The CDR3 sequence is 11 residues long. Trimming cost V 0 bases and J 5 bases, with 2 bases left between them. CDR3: CASSLDETQYF. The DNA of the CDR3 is TGCGCCAGCAGCTTGGACGAGACCCAGTACTTC.

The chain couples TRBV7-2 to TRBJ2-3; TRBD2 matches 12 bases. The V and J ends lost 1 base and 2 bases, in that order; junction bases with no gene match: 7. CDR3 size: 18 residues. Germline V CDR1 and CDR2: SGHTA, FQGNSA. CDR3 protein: CASSLVRLAGALTDTQYF. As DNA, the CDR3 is TGTGCCAGCAGCTTAGTGAGACTAGCGGGGGCCCTCACAGATACGCAGTATTTT.

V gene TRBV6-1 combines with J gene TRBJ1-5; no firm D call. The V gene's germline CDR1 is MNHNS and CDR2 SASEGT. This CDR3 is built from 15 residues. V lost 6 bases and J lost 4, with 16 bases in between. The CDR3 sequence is CASSQPVEGNQPQHF. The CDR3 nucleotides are TGTGCCAGCAGCCAACCAGTCGAAGGGAATCAGCCCCAGCATTTT.

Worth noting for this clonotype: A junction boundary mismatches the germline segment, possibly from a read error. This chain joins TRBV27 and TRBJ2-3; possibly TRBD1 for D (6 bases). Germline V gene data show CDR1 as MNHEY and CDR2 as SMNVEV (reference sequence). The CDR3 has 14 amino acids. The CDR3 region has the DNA TGTGCCAGCAGTGGGGGCCGGGACCAAGATACGCAGTATTTC. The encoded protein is CASSGGRDQDTQYF.

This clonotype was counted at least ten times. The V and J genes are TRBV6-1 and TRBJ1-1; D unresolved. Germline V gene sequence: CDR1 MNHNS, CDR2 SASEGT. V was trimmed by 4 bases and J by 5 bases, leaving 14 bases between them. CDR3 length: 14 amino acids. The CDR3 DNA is TGTGCCAGCAGTGTCCGAACCGGGGATACTGAAGCTTTCTTT. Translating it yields CASSVRTGDTEAFF.

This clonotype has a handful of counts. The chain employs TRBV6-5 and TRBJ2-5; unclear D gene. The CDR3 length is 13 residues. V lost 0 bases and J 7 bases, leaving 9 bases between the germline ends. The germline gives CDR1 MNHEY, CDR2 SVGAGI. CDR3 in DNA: TGTGCCAGCAGTTACTCTGGTCGAGGGACCCAGTACTTC. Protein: CASSYSGRGTQYF.

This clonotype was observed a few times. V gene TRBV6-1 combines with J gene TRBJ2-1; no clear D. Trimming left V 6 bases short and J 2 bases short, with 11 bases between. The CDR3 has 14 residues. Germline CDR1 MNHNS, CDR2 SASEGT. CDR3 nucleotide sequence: TGTGCCAGCAGCTGGGGAAGCACCTACAATGAGCAGTTCTTC. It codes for CASSWGSTYNEQFF.